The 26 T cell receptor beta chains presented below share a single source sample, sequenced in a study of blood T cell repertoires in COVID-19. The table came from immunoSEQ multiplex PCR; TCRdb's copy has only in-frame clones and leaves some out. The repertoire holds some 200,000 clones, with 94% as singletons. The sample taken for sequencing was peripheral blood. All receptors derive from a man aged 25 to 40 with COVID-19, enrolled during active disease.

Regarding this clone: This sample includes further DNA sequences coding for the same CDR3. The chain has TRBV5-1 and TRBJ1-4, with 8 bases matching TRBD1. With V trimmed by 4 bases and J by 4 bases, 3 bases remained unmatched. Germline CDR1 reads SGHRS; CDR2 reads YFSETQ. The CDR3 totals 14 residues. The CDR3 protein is CASSLGQGNEKLFF. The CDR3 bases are TGCGCCAGCAGCCTCGGACAGGGTAATGAAAAACTGTTTTTT. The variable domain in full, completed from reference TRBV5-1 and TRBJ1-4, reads KAGVTQTPRYLIKTRGQQVTLSCSPISGHRSVSWYQQTPGQGLQFLFEYFSETQRNKGNFPGRFSGRQFSNSRSEMNVSTLELGDSALYLCASSLGQGNEKLFFGSGTQLSVL.

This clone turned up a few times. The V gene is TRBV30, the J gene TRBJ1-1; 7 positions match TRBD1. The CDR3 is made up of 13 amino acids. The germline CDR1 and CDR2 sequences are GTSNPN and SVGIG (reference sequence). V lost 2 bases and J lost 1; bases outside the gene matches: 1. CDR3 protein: CAWSRTGNTEAFF. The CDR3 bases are TGTGCCTGGAGTCGGACAGGGAACACTGAAGCTTTCTTT.

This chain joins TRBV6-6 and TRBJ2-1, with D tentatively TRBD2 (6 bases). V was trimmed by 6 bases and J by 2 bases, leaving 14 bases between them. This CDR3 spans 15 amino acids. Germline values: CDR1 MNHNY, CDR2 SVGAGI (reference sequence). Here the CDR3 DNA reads TGTGCCAGCAGCCCAGGGACTCAGGCCTACAATGAGCAGTTCTTC. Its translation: CASSPGTQAYNEQFF.

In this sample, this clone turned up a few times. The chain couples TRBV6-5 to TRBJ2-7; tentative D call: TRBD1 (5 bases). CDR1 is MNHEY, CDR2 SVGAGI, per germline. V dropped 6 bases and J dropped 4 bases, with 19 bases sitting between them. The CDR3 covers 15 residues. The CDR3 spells CASRADSSANYEQYF. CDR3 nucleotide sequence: TGTGCCAGCAGAGCCGACAGTTCGGCAAATTACGAGCAGTACTTC.

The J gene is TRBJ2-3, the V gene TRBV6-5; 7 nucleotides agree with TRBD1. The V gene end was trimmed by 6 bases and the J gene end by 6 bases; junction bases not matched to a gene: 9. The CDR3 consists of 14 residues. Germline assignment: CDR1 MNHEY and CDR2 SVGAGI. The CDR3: CASRPPGGIDTQYF. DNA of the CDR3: TGTGCCAGCAGGCCGCCAGGGGGTATTGATACGCAGTATTTT.

The CDR3 region is CATSRGIQGAEETQYF. The DNA for the CDR3 is TGTGCCACCAGCAGAGGAATACAGGGGGCGGAGGAGACCCAGTACTTC. This chain uses TRBV15 with TRBJ2-5; 9 bases line up with TRBD1. Germline lookup yields CDR1 LNHNV and CDR2 YYDKDF (reference sequence). V shed 1 base, J shed 5 bases, and the junction held 8 bases outside the gene matches. The CDR3 loop spans 16 amino acids.

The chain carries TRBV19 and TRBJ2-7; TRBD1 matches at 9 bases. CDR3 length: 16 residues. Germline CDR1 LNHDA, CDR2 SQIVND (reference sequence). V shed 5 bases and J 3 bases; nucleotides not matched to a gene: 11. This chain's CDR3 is CASSPSIGQGFYEQYF. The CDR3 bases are TGTGCCAGTAGTCCATCGATAGGACAGGGGTTCTACGAGCAGTACTTC.

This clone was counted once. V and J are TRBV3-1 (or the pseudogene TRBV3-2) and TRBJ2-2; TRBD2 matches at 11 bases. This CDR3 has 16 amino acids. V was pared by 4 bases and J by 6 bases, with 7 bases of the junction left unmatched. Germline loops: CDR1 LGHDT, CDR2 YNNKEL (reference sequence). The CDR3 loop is CASSLTGTSGPGELFF. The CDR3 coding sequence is TGTGCCAGCAGCCTTACCGGGACTAGCGGCCCCGGGGAGCTGTTTTTT.

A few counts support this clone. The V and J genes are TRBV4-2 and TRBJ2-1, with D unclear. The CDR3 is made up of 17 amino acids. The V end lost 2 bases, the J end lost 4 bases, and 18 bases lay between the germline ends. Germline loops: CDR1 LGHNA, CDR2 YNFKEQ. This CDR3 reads CASSQRLVAYGYNEQFF. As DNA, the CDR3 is TGTGCCAGCAGCCAACGGCTAGTTGCGTATGGTTACAATGAGCAGTTCTTC.

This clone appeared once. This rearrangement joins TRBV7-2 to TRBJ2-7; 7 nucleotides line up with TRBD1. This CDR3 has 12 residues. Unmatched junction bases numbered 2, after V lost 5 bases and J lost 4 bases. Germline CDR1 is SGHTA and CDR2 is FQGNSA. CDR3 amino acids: CASSIQGYEQYF. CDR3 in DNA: TGTGCCAGCAGCATACAGGGGTACGAGCAGTACTTC.

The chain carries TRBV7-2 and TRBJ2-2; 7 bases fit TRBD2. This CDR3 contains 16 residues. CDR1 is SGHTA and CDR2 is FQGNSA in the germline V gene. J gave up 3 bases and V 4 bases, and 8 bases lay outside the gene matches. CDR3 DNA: TGTGCCAGCAGCTCCCGGACTAGTACGGACACCGGGGAGCTGTTTTTT. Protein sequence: CASSSRTSTDTGELFF.

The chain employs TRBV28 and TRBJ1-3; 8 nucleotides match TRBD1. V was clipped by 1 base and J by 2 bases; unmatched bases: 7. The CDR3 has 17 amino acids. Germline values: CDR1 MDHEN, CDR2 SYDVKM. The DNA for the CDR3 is TGTGCCAGCAGTTTATATCAGGGGGCGGTTGCTGGAAACACCATATATTTT. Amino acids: CASSLYQGAVAGNTIYF.

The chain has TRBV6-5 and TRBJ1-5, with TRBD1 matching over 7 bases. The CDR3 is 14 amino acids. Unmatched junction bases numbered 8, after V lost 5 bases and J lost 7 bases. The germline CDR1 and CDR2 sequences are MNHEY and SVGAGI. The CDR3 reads CASSTTGVGQPQHF. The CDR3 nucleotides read TGTGCCAGCAGTACAACAGGGGTCGGGCAGCCCCAGCATTTT.

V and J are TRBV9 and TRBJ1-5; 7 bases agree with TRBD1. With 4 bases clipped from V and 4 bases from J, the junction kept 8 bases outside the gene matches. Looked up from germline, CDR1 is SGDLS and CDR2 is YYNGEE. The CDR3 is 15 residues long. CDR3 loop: CASSSGTDVNQPQHF. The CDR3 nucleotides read TGTGCCAGCAGCTCCGGGACAGATGTTAATCAGCCCCAGCATTTT.

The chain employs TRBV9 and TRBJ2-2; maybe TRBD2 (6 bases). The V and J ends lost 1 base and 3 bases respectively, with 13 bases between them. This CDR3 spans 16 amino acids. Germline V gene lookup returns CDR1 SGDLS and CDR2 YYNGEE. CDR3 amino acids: CASSVSGGPYTGELFF. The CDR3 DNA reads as TGTGCCAGCAGCGTATCCGGGGGACCTTACACCGGGGAGCTGTTTTTT. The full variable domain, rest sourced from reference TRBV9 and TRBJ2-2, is DSGVTQTPKHLITATGQRVTLRCSPRSGDLSVYWYQQSLDQGLQFLIQYYNGEERAKGNILERFSAQQFPDLHSELNLSSLELGDSALYFCASSVSGGPYTGELFFGEGSRLTVL.

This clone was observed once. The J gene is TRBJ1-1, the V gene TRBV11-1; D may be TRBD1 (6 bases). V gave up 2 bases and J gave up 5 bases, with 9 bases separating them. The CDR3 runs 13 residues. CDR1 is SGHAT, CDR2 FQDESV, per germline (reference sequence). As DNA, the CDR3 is TGTGCCAGCAGCTTAAAAGGGGGAACTGAAGCTTTCTTT. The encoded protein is CASSLKGGTEAFF.

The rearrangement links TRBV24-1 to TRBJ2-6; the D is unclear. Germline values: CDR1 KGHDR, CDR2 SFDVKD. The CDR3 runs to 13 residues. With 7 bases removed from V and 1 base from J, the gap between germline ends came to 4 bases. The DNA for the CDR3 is TGTGCCACCAGCCAGTCTGGGGCCAACGTCCTGACTTTC. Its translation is CATSQSGANVLTF.

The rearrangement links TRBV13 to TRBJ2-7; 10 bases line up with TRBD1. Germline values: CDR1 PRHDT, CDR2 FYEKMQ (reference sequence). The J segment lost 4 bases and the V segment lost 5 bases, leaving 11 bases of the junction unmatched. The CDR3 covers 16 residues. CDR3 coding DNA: TGTGCCAGCAGCCAAACCCCCGGGACAGGGGAGTACGAGCAGTACTTC. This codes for CASSQTPGTGEYEQYF.

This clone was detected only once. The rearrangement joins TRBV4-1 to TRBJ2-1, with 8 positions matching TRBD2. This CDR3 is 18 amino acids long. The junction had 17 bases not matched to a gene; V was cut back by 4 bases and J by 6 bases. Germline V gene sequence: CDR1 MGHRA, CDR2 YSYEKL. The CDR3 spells CASSPTPQLADDGNEQFF. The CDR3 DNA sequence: TGCGCCAGCAGCCCCACCCCCCAACTAGCGGACGACGGCAATGAGCAGTTCTTC.

For the CDR3, the DNA is TGTGCCAGCAGCTCAGGGAATTCACCCCTCCACTTT. The encoded protein is CASSSGNSPLHF. The V and J genes are TRBV7-9 and TRBJ1-6; D is possibly TRBD1 (5 bases). CDR3 size: 12 residues. Deletions cut 4 bases from V and 7 bases from J, with 5 bases between. The germline V gene has CDR1 SEHNR and CDR2 FQNEAQ (reference sequence).

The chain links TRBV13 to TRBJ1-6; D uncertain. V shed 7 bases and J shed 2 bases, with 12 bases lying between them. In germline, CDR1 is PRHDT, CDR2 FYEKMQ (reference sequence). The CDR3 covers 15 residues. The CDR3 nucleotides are TGTGCCAGCACCCGCGGTCTGCCCTATAATTCACCCCTCCACTTT. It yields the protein CASTRGLPYNSPLHF.

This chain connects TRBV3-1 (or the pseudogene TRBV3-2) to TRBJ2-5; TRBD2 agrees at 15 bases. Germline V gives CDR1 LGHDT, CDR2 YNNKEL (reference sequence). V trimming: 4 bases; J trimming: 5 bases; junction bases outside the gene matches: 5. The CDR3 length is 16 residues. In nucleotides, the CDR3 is TGTGCCAGCAGCCGGACTAGCGGGGGGGCAAGGGAGACCCAGTACTTC. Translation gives CASSRTSGGARETQYF.

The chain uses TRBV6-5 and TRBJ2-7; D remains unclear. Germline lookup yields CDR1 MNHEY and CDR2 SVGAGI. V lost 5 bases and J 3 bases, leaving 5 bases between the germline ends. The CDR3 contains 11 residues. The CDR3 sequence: CASSNIYEQYF. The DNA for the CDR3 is TGTGCCAGCAGTAATATCTACGAGCAGTACTTC.

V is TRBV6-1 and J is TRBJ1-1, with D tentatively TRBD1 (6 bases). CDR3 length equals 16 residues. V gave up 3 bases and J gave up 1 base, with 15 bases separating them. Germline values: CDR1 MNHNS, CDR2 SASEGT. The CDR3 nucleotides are TGTGCCAGCAGTGAGACCTCAGGGGTCGGGAACACTGAAGCTTTCTTT. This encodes CASSETSGVGNTEAFF.

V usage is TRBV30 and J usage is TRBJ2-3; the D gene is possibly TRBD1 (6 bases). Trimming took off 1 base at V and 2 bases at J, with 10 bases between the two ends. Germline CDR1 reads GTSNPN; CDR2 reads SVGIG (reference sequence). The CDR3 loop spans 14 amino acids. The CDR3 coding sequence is TGTGCCTGGAGTGAGGGACACAACACAGATACGCAGTATTTT. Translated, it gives CAWSEGHNTDTQYF.

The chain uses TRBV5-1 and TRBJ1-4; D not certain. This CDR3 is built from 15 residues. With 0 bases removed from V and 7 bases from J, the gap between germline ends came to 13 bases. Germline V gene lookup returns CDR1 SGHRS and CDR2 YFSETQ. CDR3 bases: TGCGCCAGCAGCTTGGCCCCCGGGATAGGTGAAAAACTGTTTTTT. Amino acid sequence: CASSLAPGIGEKLFF.